One sample yielded the 21 T cell receptor beta chains listed below, sequenced in a study of CXCR3-negative and CXCR3-positive naive CD8 T cells. Their antigens are not known. UMI-labeled 5' RACE yielded the TRB cDNA libraries. TCRdb reprocessed the 5' RACE reads and stores each CDR3 protein as one record, lacking DNA. The table counts around 63,000 distinct CDR3 sequences; 4.8% lies in the top ten. Study findings and constraints: CXCR3-positive naive cells carried more hydrophobic TRB CDR3s than CXCR3-negative ones.

The sample comprised naive CXCR3+ CD8+ T cells from blood. The sample's subset: CD45RO-CCR7+CD27+CD95- naive CD8+ T cells expressing CXCR3 (TNR3+). These receptors were obtained from a human donor in good health. Some clones in this sample may be carry-over from other donors' samples.

V gene TRBV27 combines with J gene TRBJ2-7; TCRdb lists TRBD1, though no DNA is available to test this call. Germline CDR1 MNHEY, CDR2 SMNVEV (reference sequence). This CDR3 comprises 17 residues. This CDR3 is CASSFSHPAGERYEQYF.

The V and J genes are TRBV20-1 and TRBJ1-1. The CDR3 sequence is 11 residues long. CDR1 DFQATT and CDR2 SNEGSKA come from the germline V gene (reference sequence). CDR3 residues: CSRTAIGSAFF.

The chain employs TRBV12-3 or TRBV12-4 and TRBJ1-2. The CDR3 loop spans 16 amino acids. This CDR3 reads CASSLDSLSSNYGYTF.

This CDR3 reads CASSFARDREEETQYF. This rearrangement joins TRBV7-2 to TRBJ2-5; TCRdb proposes TRBD1, but this gene call is untestable without DNA. The CDR3 runs to 16 residues. Per the germline V gene, CDR1 is SGHTA and CDR2 is FQGNSA.

The chain has TRBV7-8 and TRBJ2-4. Germline CDR1 and CDR2: SGHVS and FQNEAQ. The CDR3 spans 16 residues. CDR3: CASSFGYFQAKIIQYF.

This chain links TRBV6-4 with TRBJ2-3; as DNA is missing, the TRBD1 call by TCRdb cannot be tested. Germline V gives CDR1 MRHNA, CDR2 SNTAGT. CDR3 length: 17 residues. CDR3 residues: CASSDSARWGDTDTQYF.

The chain has TRBV2 and TRBJ1-1. CDR1 is SNHLY and CDR2 is FYNNEI in the germline V gene. CDR3 length: 11 amino acids. The CDR3 region is CATSGSTEAFF. Full variable domain (rest looked up from reference TRBV2 and TRBJ1-1): EPEVTQTPSHQVTQMGQEVILRCVPISNHLYFYWYRQILGQKVEFLVSFYNNEISEKSEIFDDQFSVERPDGSNFTLKIRSTKLEDSAMYFCATSGSTEAFFGQGTRLTVV.

The genes are TRBV5-1 and TRBJ2-7; lacking DNA, the TRBD1 call made by TCRdb goes unchecked. The germline gives CDR1 SGHRS, CDR2 YFSETQ. This CDR3 contains 15 residues. Here the CDR3 reads CASSFGRSGTYEQYF.

The rearrangement joins TRBV4-1 to TRBJ1-2. The germline gives CDR1 MGHRA, CDR2 YSYEKL. The CDR3 has 16 residues. The CDR3 is CASSQERSLVDYGYTF.

V gene TRBV20-1 combines with J gene TRBJ2-7; TCRdb gives TRBD2 as the D gene, but with no DNA this cannot be confirmed. The CDR3 has 13 residues. CDR1 is DFQATT, CDR2 SNEGSKA, per germline (reference sequence). The CDR3 is CSALVNPTYEQYF.

The rearrangement joins TRBV7-9 to TRBJ2-1; absent DNA, TCRdb's TRBD2 call cannot be checked. Per the germline V gene, CDR1 is SEHNR and CDR2 is FQNEAQ (reference sequence). The CDR3 extends over 14 amino acids. Here the CDR3 reads CASSPGAGRNEQFF.

The chain employs TRBV19 and TRBJ2-1; TCRdb's assignment of TRBD1 cannot be checked, as there is no DNA. The germline V gene encodes CDR1 LNHDA and CDR2 SQIVND (reference sequence). The CDR3 spans 12 residues. CDR3: CASSRDSFEQFF.

This chain connects TRBV20-1 to TRBJ1-2. Germline V lookup: CDR1 DFQATT, CDR2 SNEGSKA (reference sequence). The CDR3 consists of 12 residues. This CDR3 is CSARVDDYGYTF.

V is TRBV6-1 and J is TRBJ2-6. CDR1 is MNHNS and CDR2 is SASEGT in the germline V gene. This CDR3 comprises 16 residues. CDR3 amino acids: CASSELSGSGANVLTF.

The chain couples TRBV27 to TRBJ2-5; TCRdb lists TRBD2, though no DNA is available to test this call. The CDR3 sequence is 12 residues long. CDR1 and CDR2 (germline): MNHEY, SMNVEV (reference sequence). CDR3 loop: CASNTEGETQYF.

V and J are TRBV12-3 or TRBV12-4 and TRBJ2-3; the TRBD1 assignment by TCRdb is unverifiable without DNA. The CDR3 sequence is 15 residues long. The CDR3 loop is CASTLSGGRTDTQYF.

The chain has TRBV7-6 and TRBJ2-3; TCRdb names TRBD2, which stays unverified in the absence of DNA. The CDR3 totals 16 residues. Germline assignment: CDR1 SGHVS and CDR2 FNYEAQ. The CDR3 sequence is CASSLAGTPPTDTQYF.

The V gene is TRBV7-9, the J gene TRBJ2-3; with no DNA, the TCRdb D assignment of TRBD1 cannot be verified. Germline V lookup: CDR1 SEHNR, CDR2 FQNEAQ (reference sequence). The CDR3 length is 14 residues. CDR3 loop: CAMRGDTLIDTQYF.

This chain links TRBV28 with TRBJ2-7; no DNA is available, so the TRBD1 call from TCRdb remains unchecked. This CDR3 has 17 residues. Germline loops: CDR1 MDHEN, CDR2 SYDVKM. The CDR3 spells CASSSWDTLETGNEQYF.

The chain links TRBV12-3 or TRBV12-4 to TRBJ2-7; TCRdb lists TRBD1, though no DNA is available to test this call. The CDR3 consists of 13 residues. CDR3 sequence: CASSSDRAYEQYF.

V is TRBV6-6 and J is TRBJ2-1; TCRdb lists TRBD2, though no DNA is available to test this call. This CDR3 has 15 residues. Germline CDR1 reads MNHNY; CDR2 reads SVGAGI (reference sequence). The CDR3 reads CASSLLAGDSEEQFF.